A selection of T cell receptor beta chains follows, all from one sample in a study of blood T cell repertoires in COVID-19. Data came from immunoSEQ multiplex PCR; TCRdb stores just in-frame clones and leaves some out. The table shows under 250,000 clones, with 70% to 90% occurring only once. Sequencing was carried out using peripheral blood. The receptors stem from a woman between 35 and 50 years old with acute or convalescent COVID-19. The CDR3 runs from the conserved cysteine through the conserved F or W. The order of the fields is J gene, V gene, clone size, D gene, CDR3 DNA, CDR3 protein. A D gene is named only where the DNA matches it firmly. Part of the rows lack a size; the others show once, few, many or a class for expanded clones.

TRBJ2-3 TRBV20-1 - - TGCAGTGCTAGTGGTCAGGGCATAGTAGATACGCAGTATTTT CSASGQGIVDTQYF
TRBJ2-3 TRBV5-1 - TRBD2 TGCGCCAGCAGCTCGCCTGAGCAGGGTAGCGGGGGATCGACAGATACGCAGTATTTT CASSSPEQGSGGSTDTQYF
TRBJ1-3 TRBV6-4 - - TGTGCCAGCAGTGATTTTTTTCGGGAGAACTCTGGAAACACCATATATTTT CASSDFFRENSGNTIYF
TRBJ1-2 TRBV19 - - TGTGCCAGTACTCCCGCGCCACAGGACTACCATCTCAACTATGGCTACACCTTC CASTPAPQDYHLNYGYTF
TRBJ1-2 TRBV19 - - TGTGCCAGTAGTACCCTACCCCGGGGAATACTTAGGAGCTACACCTTC CASSTLPRGILRSYTF
TRBJ2-2 TRBV29-1 - TRBD1 TGCAGCGAGAGGGAAACCGGGACAGGGGACGCCGGGGAGCTGTTTTTT CSERETGTGDAGELFF
TRBJ1-6 TRBV5-1 - TRBD1 TGCGCCAGCAGCTTGGAAGGGACAGGGAATTCACCCCTCCACTTT CASSLEGTGNSPLHF
TRBJ1-1 TRBV5-4 - - TGTGCCAGCAGCTTGAGGGGACTGGGAGAAGCTTTCTTT CASSLRGLGEAFF
TRBJ1-2 TRBV15 - - TGTGCCACCAGCAGAGATTACGCGGCCGCTAACTATGGCTACACCTTC CATSRDYAAANYGYTF
TRBJ1-2 TRBV5-1 once - TGCGCCAGCAGCTTGGCGGCAGGTGATGGCTACACCTTC CASSLAAGDGYTF
TRBJ2-3 TRBV19 - TRBD2 TGTGCCAGTAGTAGGTTAGCGGGGGGCCCCACAGATACGCAGTATTTT CASSRLAGGPTDTQYF
TRBJ1-2 TRBV28 - - TGTGCCAGCAGCCCACAAGTTTATGGCTACACCTTC CASSPQVYGYTF
TRBJ1-2 TRBV12-3/TRBV12-4 few - TGTGCCAGCAGTCCGCTCCGAGTCTATGGCTACACCTTC CASSPLRVYGYTF
TRBJ2-1 TRBV9 - TRBD2 TGTGCCAGCAGCGTAGTGTGGCGGGGGACCTACAATGAGCAGTTCTTC CASSVVWRGTYNEQFF
TRBJ1-6 TRBV6-5 - TRBD1 TGTGCCAGCAGGCTAAACAGGGGGCGTTCACCCCTCCACTTT CASRLNRGRSPLHF
TRBJ1-2 TRBV12-3/TRBV12-4 - - TGTGCCAGCAGGGGCATAGGATCCTATGGCTACACCTTC CASRGIGSYGYTF
TRBJ2-3 TRBV5-1 - - TGCGCCAGCAAGGAGGGCGGGGGCACAGATACGCAGTATTTT CASKEGGGTDTQYF
TRBJ2-3 TRBV7-2 once - TGTGCCAGCAGCTCGCCCCGACAGAGTTACACAGATACGCAGTATTTT CASSSPRQSYTDTQYF